This T cell receptor (beta chain) is from a study of T cell responses to AZD1222 COVID-19 vaccine (dated by TCRdb to about 2021). Broadly, across the study: TCR sequencing covered more than 230 trial participants: 200 to 220 given two doses of AZD1222 and approximately 26 given two doses of MenACWY control vaccine. Trial participants were enrolled into age subgroups of 18-55, 56-69 and 70-plus years, which contained about 160, 30 and 59 TCR-sequenced participants, respectively. What the authors observed across the whole study: Participants were mostly white British and included more females than males, and it was suggested by the authors that clonal diversity may have been underestimated. Conclusions about previously exposed vaccinees were limited because only six AZD1222 recipients were SARS-CoV-2 seropositive at baseline. Nearly half of unique spike-specific TCRs reportedly recognized epitopes outside regions mutated in the B.1.351 and B.1.1.7 variants. The vaccine-associated CD4 TCRs covered the entire spike protein, and the dominant responses fell in regions 160-218 and 743-854. After two AZD1222 doses, spike-specific TCR breadth and depth were significantly higher than at day 0 and than in MenACWY recipients. In the small 56-69-year group, the increase in depth fell short of significance, most likely because of low power. Because no samples from the day 14 peak response were available, repertoires could be characterized only after the peak T cell response.

This specimen's time point label, per the study, means: about 28 days (+/-7) after the second vaccine dose. AZD1222 recipients with second doses at about 4 weeks or about 12 weeks were pooled, because spike-specific TCR depth and breadth did not differ between schedules. Vaccinee samples were obtained from the UK trials COV001 and COV002, which included a single-blind randomized controlled phase 2/3 trial of AZD1222 (ChAdOx1 nCoV-19) in healthy adults. For TCRbeta chain sequencing, PBMC samples were collected from trial participants at day 0 and at day 28 after the second dose. The V and J ends are trimmed by 5 bases and 5 bases, leaving 18 bases between them. From the cysteine through the phenylalanine, the CDR3 covers 15 amino acids. The CDR3 DNA has 45 bases and is translated from base 1. CDR1 and CDR2 were assigned from the germline V gene (reference sequence) as LNHNV and YYDKDF. For this clone: It lacks a known antigen. No base qualities exist here, and no much larger clone lies one base off it.

The CDR3 regions of human TCRbeta chains were analyzed by immunosequencing. In the paper's pipeline: TCRs in the repertoires were compared against a reference library of SARS-CoV-2-specific TCRs that had been generated with the MIRA antigen-specificity platform. Breadth was defined as the fraction of unique TCRs that were SARS-CoV-2-associated, and depth was defined as the fraction of total T cells that were SARS-CoV-2-associated. Each spike-specific TCR was assigned to its reactive spike region and to a CD4 or CD8 class using the MIRA data. Log10-transformed breadth and depth values were compared by one-way ANOVA with Sidak's multiple comparisons tests. Here the immuneACCESS table is served through TCRdb, limited to in-frame sequences with V and J called. Missing clones are a known gap in these copies; in checked studies unresolved V genes cover under half, and the rest lacks a known reason. The V and J calls and clone size were taken over from that table, and D and trimming were inferred from the DNA. In this sample the table shows 90,000 to 100,000 clones, roughly 90% of which occur a single time. The ten largest account for over 10% of the sample.

The input for sequencing was peripheral blood, taken 28 days after the second AZD1222 dose. The TCR comes from an adult who received the AZD1222 COVID-19 vaccine. The chain links TRBV15 with TRBJ1-2, with the D gene call left open. The DNA reads as follows: TGTGCCACCAGCCGTATGACCGGGAACCCGTATGGCTACACCTTC. Its product reads: CATSRMTGNPYGYTF.